Listed here are 23 T cell receptor beta chains from one sample, sequenced in a study of blood T cell repertoires in COVID-19. The assay was immunoSEQ multiplex PCR, and TCRdb's table has in-frame clones only and misses some. The profile shows some 250,000 clones, around 90% of them singletons. Sequencing input: PBMCs or T cells enriched from blood (not recorded which). The receptors shown here come from a woman between 35 and 50 years old with acute COVID-19.

The chain joins TRBV18 to TRBJ2-5, with D perhaps matching TRBD1 (6 bases). Germline CDR1 reads KGHSH; CDR2 reads LQKENI. Trimming pared 0 bases from V and 3 bases from J, leaving 8 bases between. CDR3 size: 14 residues. CDR3 in DNA: TGTGCCAGCTCACCACCTGGGACAAAAGAGACCCAGTACTTC. It is translated as CASSPPGTKETQYF.

DNA for the CDR3: TGCGCCAGCAGCCAAGTGGGAGGGAACGGTGAGCAGTTCTTC. Amino acid sequence: CASSQVGGNGEQFF. This chain connects TRBV4-1 to TRBJ2-1, with 7 bases lining up with TRBD2. Germline V gene lookup returns CDR1 MGHRA and CDR2 YSYEKL. Losses at the gene ends were 1 base for V and 9 bases for J; bases not matched to a gene: 6. The CDR3 extends over 14 amino acids.

The rearrangement uses TRBV11-2 and TRBJ2-3; 11 bases are a match to TRBD2. V was clipped by 5 bases and J by 10 bases; unmatched bases: 14. This CDR3 contains 16 residues. The germline V gene encodes CDR1 SGHAT and CDR2 FQNNGV. The CDR3 spells CASSHPGTSGLLAQYF. In DNA form, the CDR3 reads TGTGCCAGCAGCCACCCAGGGACTAGCGGTTTGTTGGCGCAGTATTTT.

J is TRBJ2-5 and V is TRBV9; D might be TRBD1 (5 bases). The CDR3 spans 11 residues. Trimming left V 6 bases short and J 7 bases short, with 10 bases between. Germline CDR1 reads SGDLS; CDR2 reads YYNGEE. The CDR3 nucleotides are TGTGCCAGCAACCTCCAGGGGACCCAGTACTTC. Translating gives CASNLQGTQYF.

The count of this clone is one. V and J are TRBV28 and TRBJ1-6, with D hard to call. V was pared by 4 bases and J by 11 bases, with 12 bases between. Germline V gene lookup returns CDR1 MDHEN and CDR2 SYDVKM. The CDR3 contains 13 residues. CDR3 residues: CASSSGKRAPLHF. CDR3 DNA sequence: TGTGCCAGCAGTTCCGGGAAAAGAGCACCCCTCCACTTT.

In nucleotides, the CDR3 is TGTGCTAGTGGTTCCCCCGGGGGGTCAAGCTCCTACAATGAGCAGTTCTTC. Amino acid sequence: CASGSPGGSSSYNEQFF. The V and J genes are TRBV12-5 and TRBJ2-1, with 7 bases identical to TRBD2. The junction had 9 bases not matched to a gene; V was cut back by 4 bases and J by 0 bases. The CDR3 has 17 residues. CDR1 LGHNT and CDR2 FRNRAP come from the germline V gene.

The chain links TRBV21-1 to TRBJ1-3; the table's D call of TRBD1 was not tested on the DNA. TRBV21-1 is given as a pseudogene. CDR3 length: 16 residues. The CDR3 here is CASSTDRLSSGNTIYF. The CDR3 nucleotides are TGTGCCAGCAGCACAGACAGGCTAAGCTCTGGAAACACCATATATTTT.

The chain recombines TRBV7-3 with TRBJ1-2; TRBD1 matches 9 bases. Per the germline V gene, CDR1 is SGHTA and CDR2 is FQGTGA. This CDR3 is built from 13 residues. Trimming at V came to 5 bases and at J to 8 bases, leaving 6 bases not matched to a gene. For the CDR3, the DNA is TGTGCCAGCAGCCCAACAGGGGGCGTGGGCTACACCTTC. Its translation: CASSPTGGVGYTF.

The CDR3 nucleotides are TGTGCCAGCAGCTTAGCCTCCGGGACTAGCGGCTACGAGCAGTACTTC. Its translation is CASSLASGTSGYEQYF. This sequence joins TRBV7-2 and TRBJ2-7, with 11 bases lining up with TRBD2. The CDR3 totals 16 residues. Germline V CDR1 and CDR2: SGHTA, FQGNSA. J gave up 3 bases and V 0 bases, and 4 bases lay outside the gene matches.

The chain recombines TRBV11-2 with TRBJ1-1; D not certain. CDR1 is SGHAT and CDR2 is FQNNGV in the germline V gene. The CDR3 has 13 amino acids. Trimming took 5 bases from V and 1 from J, leaving 8 bases between them. CDR3 DNA sequence: TGTGCCAGCAGCAACCGACAGAACACTGAAGCTTTCTTT. It translates to CASSNRQNTEAFF.

This sequence joins TRBV18 and TRBJ2-5; D may be TRBD2 (6 bases). CDR1 and CDR2 (germline): KGHSH, LQKENI. The CDR3 runs to 13 residues. The germline V and J ends were trimmed by 2 bases and 4 bases, with 8 bases remaining between them. In nucleotides, the CDR3 is TGTGCCAGCTCACCAAGGACTACAGAGACCCAGTACTTC. The encoded protein is CASSPRTTETQYF.

The chain has TRBV24-1 and TRBJ2-1; 8 bases align to TRBD2. CDR3 size: 15 residues. V lost 8 bases and J lost 2; bases outside the gene matches: 7. Germline V gene data show CDR1 as KGHDR and CDR2 as SFDVKD. The CDR3 sequence: CATMAGRAPYNEQFF. The CDR3 bases are TGTGCCACCATGGCCGGGAGGGCACCCTACAATGAGCAGTTCTTC.

V usage is TRBV28 and J usage is TRBJ2-7, with unresolved D. Germline V gives CDR1 MDHEN, CDR2 SYDVKM. Trimming took off 4 bases at V and 1 base at J, with 8 bases between the two ends. There are 13 residues in the CDR3. CDR3 in amino acids: CASSSLGSYEQYF. The CDR3 DNA sequence: TGTGCCAGCAGTTCCCTAGGTTCCTACGAGCAGTACTTC.

V is TRBV12-5 and J is TRBJ2-1; 10 bases are a match to TRBD1. V was pared by 5 bases and J by 8 bases, with 12 bases of the junction left unmatched. The germline gives CDR1 LGHNT, CDR2 FRNRAP. The CDR3 runs to 16 residues. For the CDR3, the DNA is TGTGCTAGTGGTAGGGGACAGGGGTCGGTCTTGGATGAGCAGTTCTTC. It specifies CASGRGQGSVLDEQFF.

The chain combines TRBV11-3 with TRBJ2-1; no reliable D call. Deletions cut 5 bases from V and 9 bases from J, with 8 bases between. Germline V lookup: CDR1 SGHNT, CDR2 YENEEA. CDR3 length equals 11 residues. The CDR3 nucleotides are TGTGCCAGCAGCCCAGAAGTTGAGCAGTTCTTC. It codes for CASSPEVEQFF.

This clone appeared once. This chain uses TRBV19 with TRBJ1-1; 10 nucleotides align to TRBD1. Per the germline V gene, CDR1 is LNHDA and CDR2 is SQIVND (reference sequence). J gave up 1 base and V 6 bases, and 2 bases lay outside the gene matches. The CDR3 is made up of 14 amino acids. The CDR3 bases are TGTGCCAGTAGCCGACAGGGGGCGAACACTGAAGCTTTCTTT. It encodes CASSRQGANTEAFF.

The chain employs TRBV5-1 and TRBJ2-3; possibly TRBD1 for D (5 bases). Trimming removed 4 bases at V and 2 bases at J, with 11 bases between. The CDR3 runs 14 residues. Germline V gives CDR1 SGHRS, CDR2 YFSETQ. In DNA form, the CDR3 reads TGCGCCAGCAGCCAAGACAGCCCCACAGATACGCAGTATTTT. Its translation is CASSQDSPTDTQYF. The full variable domain, in which reference TRBV5-1 and TRBJ2-3 provide the parts outside the CDR3, is KAGVTQTPRYLIKTRGQQVTLSCSPISGHRSVSWYQQTPGQGLQFLFEYFSETQRNKGNFPGRFSGRQFSNSRSEMNVSTLELGDSALYLCASSQDSPTDTQYFGPGTRLTVL.

This rearrangement joins TRBV4-3 to TRBJ1-4; 7 positions match TRBD1. Germline CDR1 reads LGHNA; CDR2 reads YSLEER. Trimming at V came to 0 bases and at J to 3 bases, leaving 10 bases not matched to a gene. The CDR3 contains 18 residues. The CDR3 here is CASSQDLPGGRANEKLFF. CDR3 coding DNA: TGCGCCAGCAGCCAAGATCTCCCAGGGGGTCGGGCTAATGAAAAACTGTTTTTT.

The chain uses TRBV18 and TRBJ2-5, with a weak D call TRBD2 (5 bases). Germline loops: CDR1 KGHSH, CDR2 LQKENI. This CDR3 is 14 amino acids long. Trimming cost V 6 bases and J 11 bases, with 22 bases left between them. CDR3 protein: CASSNQRGNAFQYF. CDR3 nucleotides: TGTGCCAGCTCCAACCAGCGAGGGAACGCCTTTCAGTACTTC. Filled out from reference TRBV18 and TRBJ2-5, the complete variable domain reads NAGVMQNPRHLVRRRGQEARLRCSPMKGHSHVYWYRQLPEEGLKFMVYLQKENIIDESGMPKERFSAEFPKEGPSILRIQQVVRGDSAAYFCASSNQRGNAFQYFGPGTRLLVL.

This sequence joins TRBV29-1 and TRBJ2-2; 7 bases are shared with TRBD1. V lost 7 bases and J lost 0; bases outside the gene matches: 8. Germline-derived CDR1 and CDR2 are SQVTM and ANQGSEA. This CDR3 region has 15 residues. In DNA, the CDR3 is TGCAGCGCTAGGACAGGAACCGCGAACACCGGGGAGCTGTTTTTT. It translates to CSARTGTANTGELFF.

The chain has TRBV19 and TRBJ2-5, with TRBD2 matching 8 bases. This CDR3 comprises 16 residues. V trimming: 5 bases; J trimming: 5 bases; junction bases outside the gene matches: 13. In germline, CDR1 is LNHDA, CDR2 SQIVND (reference sequence). Here the CDR3 reads CASSVVPGLVKETQYF. Written as DNA, the CDR3 is TGTGCCAGTAGTGTCGTACCGGGACTAGTAAAGGAGACCCAGTACTTC. Based on the CDR3 plus reference TRBV19 and TRBJ2-5, the full variable domain is DGGITQSPKYLFRKEGQNVTLSCEQNLNHDAMYWYRQDPGQGLRLIYYSQIVNDFQKGDIAEGYSVSREKKESFPLTVTSAQKNPTAFYLCASSVVPGLVKETQYFGPGTRLLVL.

This chain joins TRBV6-5 and TRBJ2-7, with D maybe TRBD2 (5 bases). V lost 0 bases and J 2 bases, leaving 11 bases between the germline ends. The CDR3 runs to 15 residues. In germline, CDR1 is MNHEY, CDR2 SVGAGI. The CDR3 coding sequence is TGTGCCAGCAGTTACTCGTTCGGGATTCCCTACGAGCAGTACTTC. Amino acid sequence: CASSYSFGIPYEQYF.

This chain links TRBV18 with TRBJ2-7, with D possibly matching TRBD1 (5 bases). Germline assignment: CDR1 KGHSH and CDR2 LQKENI. The V end lost 0 bases, the J end lost 7 bases, and 19 bases lay between the germline ends. The CDR3 is made up of 16 amino acids. The CDR3 nucleotides are TGTGCCAGCTCACCACCGAAGAGACAGCTTCCTCAAGAGCAGTACTTC. This sequence encodes CASSPPKRQLPQEQYF.